Following are 24 T cell receptor beta chains from one sample sequenced in a study of molecular identifiers for immune sequencing clone quantification. TCRdb used MiXCR to reprocess the PCR reads, holding one entry per CDR3 protein. Of hundreds of thousands of distinct CDR3 sequences in the sample, 25% were seen once. Sequencing was performed on naive CD8+ T cells from blood, with Jurkat cell RNA spiked in. As to subset: FACS-sorted CD8+CD4-CCR7+CD45RA+ naive T cells. The receptors shown here come from a human donor in good health. Some libraries in this study had Jurkat cell RNA spiked in.

On this clonotype itself: A read error may be the cause here, since a much bigger clone is one base away. The V gene is TRBV30, the J gene TRBJ1-4; 7 bases match TRBD1. Germline V CDR1 and CDR2: GTSNPN, SVGIG (reference sequence). The CDR3 has 13 residues. V shed 5 bases, J shed 10 bases, and the junction held 10 bases outside the gene matches. The DNA for the CDR3 is TGTGCCTGGGGGACATCCGGGACAGTAAAACTGTTTTTT. It specifies CAWGTSGTVKLFF. Full variable domain (outside the CDR3, taken from reference TRBV30 and TRBJ1-4): SQTIHQWPATLVQPVGSPLSLECTVEGTSNPNLYWYRQAAGRGLQLLFYSVGIGQISSEVPQNLSASRPQDRQFILSSKKLLLSDSGFYLCAWGTSGTVKLFFGSGTQLSVL.

The chain has TRBV2 and TRBJ2-5, with a weak D call TRBD2 (6 bases). CDR1 SNHLY and CDR2 FYNNEI come from the germline V gene. The CDR3 is made up of 16 amino acids. V lost 3 bases, J lost 0 bases, and 14 bases lay in between. The CDR3 DNA follows: TGTGCCAGCAGTGAGTCTCGGCTAGCGAACCAAGAGACCCAGTACTTC. It specifies CASSESRLANQETQYF.

Only a few counts were recorded for this clonotype. The chain joins TRBV21-1 to TRBJ2-6; the table's D call of TRBD1 was not tested on the DNA. TRBV21-1 is tagged as a pseudogene. This CDR3 is 18 amino acids long. The CDR3 protein is CASSKNDRKSSGANVLTF. Here the CDR3 DNA reads TGTGCCAGCAGCAAAAATGACAGGAAGAGCTCTGGGGCCAACGTCCTGACTTTC.

In its sample, this clonotype was seen a few times. This rearrangement joins TRBV7-6 to TRBJ1-1, with D hard to call. Germline values: CDR1 SGHVS, CDR2 FNYEAQ. The CDR3 totals 14 residues. The V end lost 1 base, the J end lost 4 bases, and 10 bases lay between the germline ends. CDR3 DNA: TGTGCCAGCAGCTTAGGGTCCGCCGGCACTGAAGCTTTCTTT. Its translation: CASSLGSAGTEAFF.

With respect to this clonotype: This clone may be a read error of a much larger clone one base away. The chain uses TRBV10-2 and TRBJ1-5; D is ambiguous. The V gene lost 11 bases and the J gene lost 4 bases, with 15 bases spanning the gap. This CDR3 comprises 13 residues. The germline V gene encodes CDR1 WSHSY and CDR2 SAAADI. Here the CDR3 reads CAVAWLRNQPQHF. For the CDR3, the DNA is TGCGCCGTGGCGTGGCTGAGGAATCAGCCCCAGCATTTT.

This clonotype was seen repeatedly, ten times or more. This chain connects TRBV20-1 to TRBJ1-1; 7 bases map to TRBD1. V shed 5 bases and J 0 bases; nucleotides not matched to a gene: 9. The CDR3 has 15 amino acids. Germline lookup yields CDR1 DFQATT and CDR2 SNEGSKA (reference sequence). The CDR3 reads CSALIEGGMNTEAFF. The DNA for the CDR3 is TGCAGTGCTCTCATCGAAGGGGGCATGAACACTGAAGCTTTCTTT.

In this sample, this clonotype turned up a few times. A much more abundant neighbour one base away suggests this may be a read error. Likely a read error: the CDR3 ends without its conserved phenylalanine or tryptophan. The V call is TRBV7-9, the J call TRBJ2-7; tentative D call: TRBD2 (6 bases). The CDR3 has 18 amino acids. Germline V gene data show CDR1 as SEHNR and CDR2 as FQNEAQ (reference sequence). The V end lost 0 bases, the J end lost 4 bases, and 22 bases lay between the germline ends. The CDR3 is CASSLALPGEPEAYEQYL. The CDR3 DNA is TGTGCCAGCAGCTTAGCCCTCCCGGGGGAGCCCGAGGCATACGAGCAGTACCTC.

The rearrangement joins TRBV7-9 to TRBJ2-7; D gene uncertain. Germline CDR1 SEHNR, CDR2 FQNEAQ (reference sequence). There are 14 residues in the CDR3. V was trimmed by 4 bases and J by 2 bases, leaving 12 bases between them. CDR3 DNA: TGTGCCAGCAGCTCCAGACTCGAACCCTACGAGCAGTACTTC. Translated: CASSSRLEPYEQYF. Variable domain in full (rest from reference TRBV7-9 and TRBJ2-7): DTGVSQNPRHKITKRGQNVTFRCDPISEHNRLYWYRQTLGQGPEFLTYFQNEAQLEKSRLLSDRFSAERPKGSFSTLEIQRTEQGDSAMYLCASSSRLEPYEQYFGPGTRLTVT.

For this clonotype: One base away lies a much larger clone, so this may be a sequencing read error. The rearrangement links TRBV7-9 to TRBJ2-3; 9 bases map to TRBD2. Germline trimming cut 2 bases from V and 5 bases from J; bases unmatched to any gene: 5. The germline gives CDR1 SEHNR, CDR2 FQNEAQ (reference sequence). The CDR3 extends over 15 amino acids. CDR3 region: CASSLLAGDEDTQYF. In DNA, the CDR3 is TGTGCCAGCAGCTTATTAGCGGGGGACGAAGATACGCAGTATTTT.

This clonotype was seen only once. The germline gene is not matched at one end of the junction; a read error may be the cause. This sequence joins TRBV4-1 and TRBJ1-2; 8 bases are shared with TRBD1. The CDR3 has 15 amino acids. The germline V gene has CDR1 MGHRA and CDR2 YSYEKL. CDR3 sequence (DNA): TGCGCCAGCAGCCAAGTTGAGCAGGGGGCGGATGGCCACACCTTC. Its translation: CASSQVEQGADGHTF.

The chain joins TRBV20-1 to TRBJ2-7; 7 bases match TRBD1. Germline CDR1 and CDR2: DFQATT and SNEGSKA (reference sequence). The CDR3 covers 13 residues. The ends lost 1 base at V and 5 bases at J; junction bases unmatched: 5. The chain's CDR3 is CSARAPGGNEQYF. The CDR3 nucleotides read TGCAGTGCTAGAGCTCCAGGGGGAAACGAGCAGTACTTC.

At least ten counts were recorded for this clonotype. The chain is built from TRBV5-1 and TRBJ1-4; no reliable D call. Per the germline V gene, CDR1 is SGHRS and CDR2 is YFSETQ. The CDR3 loop spans 15 amino acids. Trimming took off 0 bases at V and 8 bases at J, with 14 bases between the two ends. The DNA of the CDR3 is TGCGCCAGCAGCTTGGACAATCCAGCCAAGGAAAAACTGTTTTTT. Translating gives CASSLDNPAKEKLFF.

This clonotype was observed a handful of times. The gene calls are TRBV28 and TRBJ2-5; possible D gene TRBD2, 5 bases. Germline CDR1 MDHEN, CDR2 SYDVKM. With 3 bases removed from V and 7 bases from J, the gap between germline ends came to 15 bases. This CDR3 has 14 amino acids. CDR3 sequence reads: CASSFYEGAPTQYF. For the CDR3, the DNA is TGTGCCAGCAGTTTCTACGAGGGAGCACCGACCCAGTACTTC.

With respect to this clonotype: This may come from a read error, since a much larger clone is one base off. The chain links TRBV7-9 to TRBJ1-4, with a tentative D call TRBD1 (5 bases). V was shortened by 5 bases and J by 8 bases, with 21 bases between the two germline ends. Germline V lookup: CDR1 SEHNR, CDR2 FQNEAQ (reference sequence). The CDR3 is 16 residues long. This CDR3 reads CASSPRPDGGGEKLFF. The CDR3 DNA reads TGTGCCAGCAGCCCACGACCAGACGGGGGAGGAGAAAAACTGTTTTTT. Full variable domain (remainder filled in from reference TRBV7-9 and TRBJ1-4): DTGVSQNPRHKITKRGQNVTFRCDPISEHNRLYWYRQTLGQGPEFLTYFQNEAQLEKSRLLSDRFSAERPKGSFSTLEIQRTEQGDSAMYLCASSPRPDGGGEKLFFGSGTQLSVL.

This clonotype was found once. The junction departs from the called germline gene at one end, perhaps through a read error. The V and J genes are TRBV4-3 and TRBJ2-7; weak D call: TRBD2 (5 bases). The V gene's germline CDR1 is LGHNA and CDR2 YSLEER. The CDR3 loop spans 15 amino acids. CDR3 in amino acids: CASSQGRRMGYKQYF. CDR3 bases: TGCGCCAGCAGCCAAGGACGGAGGATGGGCTACAAGCAGTACTTC.

This clonotype was observed a handful of times. This rearrangement joins TRBV6-2 or TRBV6-3 to TRBJ2-3, with 8 bases aligning to TRBD2. From germline, CDR1 is MNHEY and CDR2 SVGEGT. V lost 2 bases and J lost 1; bases outside the gene matches: 8. The CDR3 runs to 17 residues. The CDR3 reads CASSYILELAGTDTQYF. CDR3 bases: TGTGCCAGCAGTTACATTTTAGAACTAGCGGGCACAGATACGCAGTATTTT.

There are a few counts of this clonotype. J is TRBJ1-4 and V is TRBV28; no clear D. The CDR3 consists of 17 residues. Germline V gene sequence: CDR1 MDHEN, CDR2 SYDVKM. Trimming took 3 bases from V and 5 from J, leaving 19 bases between them. The CDR3 region is CASSLMGAGPNNEKLFF. Here the CDR3 DNA reads TGTGCCAGCAGTTTGATGGGAGCTGGTCCAAACAATGAAAAACTGTTTTTT.

This clonotype was detected many times. This chain joins TRBV20-1 and TRBJ2-3; no reliable D call. This CDR3 spans 13 amino acids. The V end was cut by 0 bases, the J end by 0 bases, with 4 bases between. Germline CDR1 reads DFQATT; CDR2 reads SNEGSKA (reference sequence). CDR3: CSARERSTDTQYF. In DNA, the CDR3 is TGCAGTGCTAGAGAGCGAAGCACAGATACGCAGTATTTT.

This chain uses TRBV28 with TRBJ2-7; TRBD2 matches 7 bases. Germline CDR1 MDHEN, CDR2 SYDVKM. The V segment lost 2 bases and the J segment 0 bases; nucleotides outside the gene matches: 7. CDR3 size: 16 residues. CDR3 bases: TGTGCCAGCAGTTTACCTCTAGCGGTGAGCTCCTACGAGCAGTACTTC. It codes for CASSLPLAVSSYEQYF.

The chain employs TRBV6-2 or TRBV6-3 and TRBJ2-3; 12 bases map to TRBD2. From germline, CDR1 is MNHEY and CDR2 SVGEGT. Trimming at V came to 7 bases and at J to 1 base, leaving 12 bases not matched to a gene. The CDR3 is 18 residues long. The CDR3 loop reads CASTLGTSGFPRTDTQYF. CDR3 coding DNA: TGTGCCAGCACCCTGGGGACTAGCGGGTTTCCCCGCACAGATACGCAGTATTTT.

Notes on this clonotype: Just one base apart from a much larger clone, this may be a read error. V is TRBV29-1 and J is TRBJ1-3, with D tentatively TRBD1 (5 bases). The germline V and J ends were trimmed by 5 bases and 4 bases, with 18 bases remaining between them. The CDR3 spans 15 residues. Germline V gene sequence: CDR1 SQVTM, CDR2 ANQGSEA. CDR3 DNA: TGCAGCGTTAACGGGGTTGCCAGGGCGGGAAACACCATATATTTT. It yields the protein CSVNGVARAGNTIYF.

About this clonotype: This sequence may be a read error, since a much larger clone differs from it by one base. The chain recombines TRBV12-3 or TRBV12-4 with TRBJ1-2, with 7 bases identical to TRBD1. The CDR3 length is 12 residues. DNA of the CDR3: TGTGCCCGCAGGGGACAGCTATATGGCTACACCTTC. Translated: CARRGQLYGYTF.

V usage is TRBV4-1 and J usage is TRBJ2-5; 9 bases match TRBD2. The CDR3 covers 14 residues. Germline V gives CDR1 MGHRA, CDR2 YSYEKL. V was clipped by 4 bases and J by 8 bases; unmatched bases: 8. CDR3 region: CASSPTSGSGTQYF. Written as DNA, the CDR3 is TGCGCCAGCAGCCCGACTAGCGGCAGTGGAACCCAGTACTTC.

About this clonotype: Given a much more abundant clone one base away, this may be a read error. The V gene is TRBV25-1, the J gene TRBJ2-1; the D is unclear. This CDR3 has 17 amino acids. Germline V CDR1 and CDR2: MGHDK, SYGVNS. The V end lost 10 bases, the J end lost 0 bases, and 22 bases lay between the germline ends. CDR3 sequence (DNA): TGTGCCACCGTGATCCACCATAGCTATAGCTCCTACAATGAGCAGTTCTTC. Translated, it gives CATVIHHSYSSYNEQFF.